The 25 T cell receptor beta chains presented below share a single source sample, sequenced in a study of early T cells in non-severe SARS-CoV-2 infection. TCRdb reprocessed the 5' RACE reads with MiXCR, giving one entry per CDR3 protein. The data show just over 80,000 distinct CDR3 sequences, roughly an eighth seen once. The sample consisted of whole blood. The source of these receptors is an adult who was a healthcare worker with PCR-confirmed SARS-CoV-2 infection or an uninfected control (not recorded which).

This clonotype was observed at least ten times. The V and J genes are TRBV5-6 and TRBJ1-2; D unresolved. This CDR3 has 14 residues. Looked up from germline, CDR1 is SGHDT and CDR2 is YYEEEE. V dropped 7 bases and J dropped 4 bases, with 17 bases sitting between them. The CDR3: CASHGGELIYGYTF. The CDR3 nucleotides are TGTGCCAGCCACGGAGGAGAATTAATCTATGGCTACACCTTC.

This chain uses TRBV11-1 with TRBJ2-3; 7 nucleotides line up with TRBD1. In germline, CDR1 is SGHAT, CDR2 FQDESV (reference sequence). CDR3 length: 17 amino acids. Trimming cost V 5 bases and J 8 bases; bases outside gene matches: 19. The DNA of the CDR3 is TGTGCCAGCAGCGGACAGGACGAGATACGGCCGGGGCGTACGCAGTATTTT. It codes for CASSGQDEIRPGRTQYF.

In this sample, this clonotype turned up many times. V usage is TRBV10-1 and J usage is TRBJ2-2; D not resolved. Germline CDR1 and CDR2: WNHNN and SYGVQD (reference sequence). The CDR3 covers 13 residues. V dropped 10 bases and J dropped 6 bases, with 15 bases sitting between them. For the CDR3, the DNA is TGCGCCACCCAGAAAGACCGCGCCGGGGAGCTGTTTTTT. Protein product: CATQKDRAGELFF.

The CDR3: CAIRWDGELFF. CDR3 DNA: TGTGCCATCCGATGGGACGGGGAGCTGTTTTTT. The rearrangement uses TRBV10-3 and TRBJ2-2; no clear D. Germline CDR1 and CDR2: ENHRY and SYGVKD. Trimming shortened V by 8 bases and J by 7 bases, and 8 bases separated the two germline ends. The CDR3 is 11 residues long.

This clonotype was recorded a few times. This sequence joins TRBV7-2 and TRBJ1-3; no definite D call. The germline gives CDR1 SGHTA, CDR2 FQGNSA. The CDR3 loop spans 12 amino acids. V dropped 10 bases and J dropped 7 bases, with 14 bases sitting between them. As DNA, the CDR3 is TGTGCCACGCGGGAACCCGGGAACACCATATATTTT. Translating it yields CATREPGNTIYF.

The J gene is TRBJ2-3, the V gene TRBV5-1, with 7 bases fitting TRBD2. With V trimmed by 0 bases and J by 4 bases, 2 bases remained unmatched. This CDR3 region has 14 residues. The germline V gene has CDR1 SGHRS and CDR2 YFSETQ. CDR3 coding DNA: TGCGCCAGCAGCTTGGGCGGGGGATCAGATACGCAGTATTTT. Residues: CASSLGGGSDTQYF.

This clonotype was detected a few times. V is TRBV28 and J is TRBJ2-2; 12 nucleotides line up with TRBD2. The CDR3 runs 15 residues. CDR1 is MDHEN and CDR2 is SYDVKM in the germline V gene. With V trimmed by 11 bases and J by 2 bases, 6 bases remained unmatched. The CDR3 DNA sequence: TGTGCCGGAACTAGCGGGGGGCTTAACACCGGGGAGCTGTTTTTT. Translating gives CAGTSGGLNTGELFF.

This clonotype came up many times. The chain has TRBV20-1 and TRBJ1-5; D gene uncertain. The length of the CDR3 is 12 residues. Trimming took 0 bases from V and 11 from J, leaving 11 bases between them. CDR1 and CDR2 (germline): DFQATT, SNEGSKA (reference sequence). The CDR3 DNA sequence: TGCAGTGCTAGAGATGAGGTATCAGCCCAGCATTTT. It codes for CSARDEVSAQHF.

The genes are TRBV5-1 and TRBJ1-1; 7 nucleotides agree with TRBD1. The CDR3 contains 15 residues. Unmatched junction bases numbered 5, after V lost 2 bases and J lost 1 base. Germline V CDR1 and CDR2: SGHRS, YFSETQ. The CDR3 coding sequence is TGCGCCAGCAGCTTCACCGGGACAGCGAACACTGAAGCTTTCTTT. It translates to CASSFTGTANTEAFF.

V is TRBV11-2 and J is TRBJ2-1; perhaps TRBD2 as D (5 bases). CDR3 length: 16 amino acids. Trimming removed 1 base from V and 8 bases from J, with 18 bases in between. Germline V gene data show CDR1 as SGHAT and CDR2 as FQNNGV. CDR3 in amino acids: CASSLVRAWGVDEQFF. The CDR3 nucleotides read TGTGCCAGCAGCTTAGTCCGAGCTTGGGGAGTGGATGAGCAGTTCTTC.

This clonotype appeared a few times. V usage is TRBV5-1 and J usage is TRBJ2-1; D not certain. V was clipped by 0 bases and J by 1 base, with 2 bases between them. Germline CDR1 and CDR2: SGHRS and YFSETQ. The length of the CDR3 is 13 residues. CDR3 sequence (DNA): TGCGCCAGCAGCTTGGAATCCTACAATGAGCAGTTCTTC. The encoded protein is CASSLESYNEQFF.

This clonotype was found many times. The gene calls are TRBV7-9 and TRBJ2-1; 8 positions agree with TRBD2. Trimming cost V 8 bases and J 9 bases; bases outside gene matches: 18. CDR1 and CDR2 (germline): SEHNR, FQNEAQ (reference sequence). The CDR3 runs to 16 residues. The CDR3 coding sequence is TGTGCCAGCGCCCCCATTGGCGGGGGGACCCAGAGTGAGCAGTTCTTC. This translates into CASAPIGGGTQSEQFF.

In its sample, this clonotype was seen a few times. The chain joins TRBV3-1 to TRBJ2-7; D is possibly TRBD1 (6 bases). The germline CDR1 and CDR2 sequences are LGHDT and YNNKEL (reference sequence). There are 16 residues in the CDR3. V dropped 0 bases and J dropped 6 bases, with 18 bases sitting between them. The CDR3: CASSQDKGHEYFEQYF. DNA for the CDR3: TGTGCCAGCAGCCAAGACAAGGGACACGAATACTTCGAGCAGTACTTC.

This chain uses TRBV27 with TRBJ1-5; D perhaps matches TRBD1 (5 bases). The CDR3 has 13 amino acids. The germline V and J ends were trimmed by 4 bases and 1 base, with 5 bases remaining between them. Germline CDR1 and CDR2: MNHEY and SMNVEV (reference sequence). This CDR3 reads CASSWGSNQPQHF. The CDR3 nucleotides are TGTGCCAGCAGTTGGGGGAGCAATCAGCCCCAGCATTTT.

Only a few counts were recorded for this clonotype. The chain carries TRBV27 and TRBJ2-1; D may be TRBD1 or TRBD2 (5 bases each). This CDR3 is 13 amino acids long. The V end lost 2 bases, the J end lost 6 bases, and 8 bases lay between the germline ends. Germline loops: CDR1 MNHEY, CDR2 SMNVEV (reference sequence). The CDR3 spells CASSLGTGNEQFF. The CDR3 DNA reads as TGTGCCAGCAGTTTAGGGACCGGCAATGAGCAGTTCTTC.

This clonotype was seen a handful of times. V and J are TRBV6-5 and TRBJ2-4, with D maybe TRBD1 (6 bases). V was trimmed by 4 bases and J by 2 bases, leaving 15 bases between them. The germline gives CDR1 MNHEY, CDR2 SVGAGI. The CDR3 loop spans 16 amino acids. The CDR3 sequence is CASSSLSGQTKNIQYF. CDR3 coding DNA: TGTGCCAGCAGTTCCCTCTCGGGACAAACCAAAAACATTCAGTACTTC.

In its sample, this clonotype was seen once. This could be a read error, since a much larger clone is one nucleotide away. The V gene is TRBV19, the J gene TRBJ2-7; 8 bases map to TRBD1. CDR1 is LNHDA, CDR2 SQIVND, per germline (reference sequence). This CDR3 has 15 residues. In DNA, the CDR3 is TGTGTCAGTAGTATGGCCGGACAGGGACTCTACGAGCAGTACTTC. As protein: CVSSMAGQGLYEQYF.

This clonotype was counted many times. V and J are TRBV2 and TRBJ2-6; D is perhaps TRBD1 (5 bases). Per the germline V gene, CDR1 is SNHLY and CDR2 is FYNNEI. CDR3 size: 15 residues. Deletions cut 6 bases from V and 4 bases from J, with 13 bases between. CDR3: CASSPPGFGANVLTF. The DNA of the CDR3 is TGTGCCAGCAGCCCCCCAGGGTTCGGGGCCAACGTCCTGACTTTC.

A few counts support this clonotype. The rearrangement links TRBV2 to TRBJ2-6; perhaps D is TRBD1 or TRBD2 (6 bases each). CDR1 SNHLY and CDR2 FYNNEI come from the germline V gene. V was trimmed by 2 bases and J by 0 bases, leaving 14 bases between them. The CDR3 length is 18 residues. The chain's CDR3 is CASSEPDGGASGANVLTF. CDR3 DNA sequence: TGTGCCAGCAGTGAACCGGACGGGGGCGCCTCTGGGGCCAACGTCCTGACTTTC.

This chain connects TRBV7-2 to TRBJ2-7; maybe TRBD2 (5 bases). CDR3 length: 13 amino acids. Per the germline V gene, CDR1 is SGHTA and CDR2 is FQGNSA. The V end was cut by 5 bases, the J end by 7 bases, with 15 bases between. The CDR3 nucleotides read TGTGCCAGCAGCCGAGGGTCCATACGGGAGCAGTACTTC. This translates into CASSRGSIREQYF.

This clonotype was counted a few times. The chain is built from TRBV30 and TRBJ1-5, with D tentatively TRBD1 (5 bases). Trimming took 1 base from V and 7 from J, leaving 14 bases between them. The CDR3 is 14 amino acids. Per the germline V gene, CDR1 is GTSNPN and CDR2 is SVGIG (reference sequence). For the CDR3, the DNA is TGTGCCTGGAGTGGGGGACGGGGAGGCCAGCCCCAGCATTTT. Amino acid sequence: CAWSGGRGGQPQHF.

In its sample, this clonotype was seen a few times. DNA of the CDR3: TGCGCCAGCAGCCACTTAGCGGAAGCGAACACCGGGGAGCTGTTTTTT. This translates into CASSHLAEANTGELFF. The chain recombines TRBV5-1 with TRBJ2-2, with a possible D match to TRBD2 (6 bases). The V gene's germline CDR1 is SGHRS and CDR2 YFSETQ. The germline V and J ends were trimmed by 4 bases and 0 bases, with 13 bases remaining between them. The CDR3 runs 16 residues.

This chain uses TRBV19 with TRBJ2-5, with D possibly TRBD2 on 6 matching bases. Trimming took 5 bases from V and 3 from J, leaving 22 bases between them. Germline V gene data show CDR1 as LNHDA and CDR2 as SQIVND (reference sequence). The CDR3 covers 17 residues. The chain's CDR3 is CASSGFRRGPGKETQYF. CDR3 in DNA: TGTGCCAGTAGTGGGTTTCGGCGGGGACCGGGTAAAGAGACCCAGTACTTC.

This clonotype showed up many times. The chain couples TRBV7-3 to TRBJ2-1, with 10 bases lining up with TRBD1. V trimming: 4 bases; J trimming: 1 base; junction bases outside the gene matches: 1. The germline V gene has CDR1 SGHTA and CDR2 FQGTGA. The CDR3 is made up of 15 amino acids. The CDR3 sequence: CASSSDRGSYNEQFF. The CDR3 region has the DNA TGTGCCAGCAGCTCGGACAGGGGGTCCTACAATGAGCAGTTCTTC.

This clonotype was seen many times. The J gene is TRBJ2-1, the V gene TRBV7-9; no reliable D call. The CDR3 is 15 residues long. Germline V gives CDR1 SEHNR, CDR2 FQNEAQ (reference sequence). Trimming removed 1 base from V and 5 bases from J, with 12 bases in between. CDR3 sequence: CASSLGTTRHNEQFF. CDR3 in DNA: TGTGCCAGCAGCTTAGGAACGACACGACACAATGAGCAGTTCTTC.